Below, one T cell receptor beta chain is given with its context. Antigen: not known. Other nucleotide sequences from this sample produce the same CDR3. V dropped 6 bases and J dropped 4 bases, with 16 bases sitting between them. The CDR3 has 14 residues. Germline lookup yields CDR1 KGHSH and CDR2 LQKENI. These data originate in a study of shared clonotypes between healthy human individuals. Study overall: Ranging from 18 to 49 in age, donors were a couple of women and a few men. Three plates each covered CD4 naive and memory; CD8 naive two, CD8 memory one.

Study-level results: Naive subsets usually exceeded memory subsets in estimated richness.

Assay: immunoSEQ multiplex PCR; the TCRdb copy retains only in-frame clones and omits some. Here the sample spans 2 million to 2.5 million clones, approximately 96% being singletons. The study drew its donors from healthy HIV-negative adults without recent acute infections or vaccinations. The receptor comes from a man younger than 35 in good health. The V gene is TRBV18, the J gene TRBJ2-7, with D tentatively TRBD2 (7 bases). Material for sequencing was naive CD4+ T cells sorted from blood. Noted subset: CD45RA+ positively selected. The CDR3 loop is CASSSGGGQYEQYF. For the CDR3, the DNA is TGTGCCAGCTCGAGTGGGGGGGGACAATACGAGCAGTACTTC.